Below, one TCR beta chain is given with its context. V dropped 1 base and J dropped 1; count of bases not matched to a gene: 5. This CDR3 region has 16 residues. Germline V lookup: CDR1 SGHRS, CDR2 YFSETQ. This entry belongs to a study of shared clonotypes between healthy human individuals. Produced via immunoSEQ multiplex PCR; TCRdb's table is partial and in-frame only. Here the sample spans millions of clones, about 92% being singletons. The chain couples TRBV5-1 to TRBJ2-3, with TRBD2 matching 8 bases. This clonotype was obtained from a man younger than 35 in good health. The sample consisted of naive CD4+ T cells sorted from blood. Subset described: CD45RA+ positively selected. The CDR3 sequence: CASSLIAGSGTDTQYF. The CDR3 bases are TGCGCCAGCAGCTTGATAGCGGGGAGTGGCACAGATACGCAGTATTTT.